A selection of T cell receptor beta chains follows, all from one sample in a study of blood T cell repertoires in COVID-19. Generated by immunoSEQ multiplex PCR, the TCRdb table keeps only in-frame clones and is missing some. The data contain 220,000 or so clones, around 87% of them singletons. The sequencing input was peripheral blood. These receptors came from a woman in her fifties or sixties with COVID-19, enrolled during active disease. CDR3s include the opening cysteine and the closing phenylalanine or tryptophan. D genes are given only for firm matches. A row's size may be missing; if present it is once, few, many or a size class.

-	TRBV9	15	TRBD1	TRBJ2-3	TGTGCCAGCAGCCCGACCGGGACAGGGGGCTTTGCGCAGTATTTT	CASSPTGTGGFAQYF
-	TRBV5-4	15	-	TRBJ1-1	TGTGCCAGCAGCTTGGCTCGGGGAAAGAACACTGAAGCTTTCTTT	CASSLARGKNTEAFF
-	TRBV7-8	15	-	TRBJ1-2	TGTGCCAGCAGCTTAGACGTCAGGGTGAACTATGGCTACACCTTC	CASSLDVRVNYGYTF
-	TRBV5-4	13	-	TRBJ1-5	TGTGCCAGCAGCTTGGACGGGATTCAGCCCCAGCATTTT	CASSLDGIQPQHF
once	TRBV6-5	16	-	TRBJ1-1	TGTGCCAGCAGTTGGGGGGAGTCGAGCATGAACACTGAAGCTTTCTTT	CASSWGESSMNTEAFF
-	TRBV28	14	TRBD1	TRBJ1-5	TGTGCCACCAGACCCACAGGGGGAGATCAGCCCCAGCATTTT	CATRPTGGDQPQHF
-	TRBV28	15	-	TRBJ1-1	TGTGCCAGCAGTTTCTCTAATACAGGGCGTAGGGAAGCTTTCTTT	CASSFSNTGRREAFF
-	TRBV24-1	16	TRBD2	TRBJ2-1	TGTGCCACCAGTGATGCTCTAGCGGGGGGTGGGAATGAGCAGTTCTTC	CATSDALAGGGNEQFF
-	TRBV14	15	-	TRBJ1-4	TGTGCCAGCAGCCAAGATGTAGGGGAGGCTGAAAAACTGTTTTTT	CASSQDVGEAEKLFF
-	TRBV28	15	TRBD1	TRBJ2-1	TGTGCCAGCAGTCTCCCCGGGACAGGGTCGAATGAGCAGTTCTTC	CASSLPGTGSNEQFF
-	TRBV6-5	14	TRBD1	TRBJ2-1	TGTGCCAGCAAGGGGCAGGGGGTATACAATGAGCAGTTCTTC	CASKGQGVYNEQFF
-	TRBV28	16	TRBD1	TRBJ2-2	TGTGCCAGCAGTTCCAGGGACAGCCCACCAACCGGGGAGCTGTTTTTT	CASSSRDSPPTGELFF
once	TRBV5-1	14	-	TRBJ2-2	TGCGCCAGCGGAGACCCAGGGGTCACCGGGGAGCTGTTTTTT	CASGDPGVTGELFF
-	TRBV11-2	12	-	TRBJ2-1	TGTGCCAGCAGAGCTCCGAGCGGGGAGCAGTTCTTC	CASRAPSGEQFF
-	TRBV4-1	18	-	TRBJ1-2	TGCGCCAGCAGCCAAGTCGGGTGGGGGCTCCTTTCCCATTATGGCTACACCTTC	CASSQVGWGLLSHYGYTF
-	TRBV12-5	14	-	TRBJ1-5	TGTGCTAGTGGCCCCGGACAACTTAATCAGCCCCAGCATTTT	CASGPGQLNQPQHF
once	TRBV19	13	-	TRBJ2-1	TGTGCCAGTACCCCGGTAGTGGAGGGGGAGCAGTTCTTC	CASTPVVEGEQFF
-	TRBV5-5	14	TRBD2	TRBJ2-7	TGTGCCAGCAGCCAAACCGGGACTAGAGTCGAGCAGTACTTC	CASSQTGTRVEQYF
-	TRBV12-5	15	-	TRBJ2-6	TGTGCTAGTGGTTTTAGGGGTAGCGGGGCCAACGTCCTGACTTTC	CASGFRGSGANVLTF
-	TRBV5-1	14	TRBD1	TRBJ2-5	TGCGCCAGCAGTATGCAAGGGGGCGGAGAGACCCAGTACTTC	CASSMQGGGETQYF
few	TRBV5-1	15	TRBD1	TRBJ1-5	TGCGCCAGCAGCCCCGGGACAGATAGCAATCAGCCCCAGCATTTT	CASSPGTDSNQPQHF
-	TRBV15	12	-	TRBJ2-3	TGTGCCACCTCAGGGTTCACAGATACGCAGTATTTT	CATSGFTDTQYF
-	TRBV30	15	-	TRBJ2-5	TGTGCCTGGAGTACGATGGTGCGCGACATGCAAACCCAGTACTTC	CAWSTMVRDMQTQYF
-	TRBV2	13	-	TRBJ2-1	TGTGCCAGCACCCTATTCCTCTACAATGAGCAGTTCTTC	CASTLFLYNEQFF
once	TRBV19	15	-	TRBJ1-1	TGTGCCAGTAGTAGCCACCCGGGATCTAACACTGAAGCTTTCTTT	CASSSHPGSNTEAFF
once	TRBV7-9	14	TRBD1	TRBJ1-4	TGTGCCAGCAGCTTAGGGGACAGAAATGAAAAACTGTTTTTT	CASSLGDRNEKLFF
-	TRBV5-1	18	-	TRBJ2-2	TGCGCCAGCAGCTTCGGGTGGGGACAAACCGCGAACACCGGGGAGCTGTTTTTT	CASSFGWGQTANTGELFF
once	TRBV5-1	13	-	TRBJ1-2	TGCGCCAGCAGCTTGACCCCGACTAGTGGCTACACCTTC	CASSLTPTSGYTF
-	TRBV10-3	15	TRBD1	TRBJ2-3	TGTGCCATCAGTGAGTCACGCCAGGGGGCAGATACGCAGTATTTT	CAISESRQGADTQYF
-	TRBV3-1/TRBV3-2	16	TRBD2	TRBJ2-3	TGTGCCAGCAGCCCCCTGAGGCGGGGGAGCACAGATACGCAGTATTTT	CASSPLRRGSTDTQYF
once	TRBV21-1	16	-	TRBJ2-3	TGTGCCAGCAGCAAAGATGTCACCATAGACACAGATACGCAGTATTTT	CASSKDVTIDTDTQYF
-	TRBV28	15	-	TRBJ2-5	TGTGCCAGCAGTTTAATCACGGAACCAGGGGAGACCCAGTACTTC	CASSLITEPGETQYF
-	TRBV5-1	14	TRBD1	TRBJ1-6	TGCGCCAGCAGTTTTGACAGGGTTAATTCACCCCTCCACTTT	CASSFDRVNSPLHF
-	TRBV11-2	18	TRBD1	TRBJ1-2	TGTGCCAGCAGCTCTTCCATTCCCGGGACAGGGTTTTTCGATGGCTACACCTTC	CASSSSIPGTGFFDGYTF
once	TRBV7-2	14	-	TRBJ1-2	TGTGCCAGCAGCTCATTACATCGTGGCTATGGCTACACCTTC	CASSSLHRGYGYTF
few	TRBV7-8	14	-	TRBJ1-5	TGTGCCAGCAGCTTTTCATCAGGGGATCAGCCCCAGCATTTT	CASSFSSGDQPQHF
-	TRBV4-1	16	-	TRBJ1-6	TGCGCCAGCAGCCAAGAAGGAGGGTATGGAAATTCACCCCTCCACTTT	CASSQEGGYGNSPLHF
-	TRBV5-5	12	-	TRBJ2-7	TGTGCCAGCAGCTACTCAGGGTACGAGCAGTACTTC	CASSYSGYEQYF
-	TRBV24-1	18	TRBD1	TRBJ2-4	TGTGCCACCAGTGACCCCGCCGGGACAGGTCCCAACAAAAACATTCAGTACTTC	CATSDPAGTGPNKNIQYF
once	TRBV2	17	-	TRBJ1-5	TGTGCCAGCAGTGATTCAGGGGCGAGGGTAGGCAATCAGCCCCAGCATTTT	CASSDSGARVGNQPQHF
-	TRBV4-3	15	-	TRBJ2-7	TGCGCCAGCAGCCAAGATAAACGGGGAGCCTACGAGCAGTACTTC	CASSQDKRGAYEQYF
-	TRBV7-9	13	-	TRBJ1-2	TGTGCCACACAGGCACCCGTTAACTATGGCTACACCTTC	CATQAPVNYGYTF
once	TRBV7-2	15	TRBD2	TRBJ2-7	TGTGCCAGCAGCTCCCTCAGCGGGGGGTCCTACGAGCAGTACTTC	CASSSLSGGSYEQYF
-	TRBV20-1	10	TRBD1	TRBJ1-1	TGCAGTGCTCCGGGACAGCAAGCTTTCTTT	CSAPGQQAFF
-	TRBV21-1	18	-	TRBJ1-6	TGTGCCAGCAGCCCTCAAACCGACAGGGACTCACGAGATTCACCCCTCCACTTT	CASSPQTDRDSRDSPLHF
-	TRBV3-1/TRBV3-2	16	-	TRBJ2-3	TGTGCCAGCAGCCCCCTCTCTTTAACCCGGGGGGATACGCAGTATTTT	CASSPLSLTRGDTQYF